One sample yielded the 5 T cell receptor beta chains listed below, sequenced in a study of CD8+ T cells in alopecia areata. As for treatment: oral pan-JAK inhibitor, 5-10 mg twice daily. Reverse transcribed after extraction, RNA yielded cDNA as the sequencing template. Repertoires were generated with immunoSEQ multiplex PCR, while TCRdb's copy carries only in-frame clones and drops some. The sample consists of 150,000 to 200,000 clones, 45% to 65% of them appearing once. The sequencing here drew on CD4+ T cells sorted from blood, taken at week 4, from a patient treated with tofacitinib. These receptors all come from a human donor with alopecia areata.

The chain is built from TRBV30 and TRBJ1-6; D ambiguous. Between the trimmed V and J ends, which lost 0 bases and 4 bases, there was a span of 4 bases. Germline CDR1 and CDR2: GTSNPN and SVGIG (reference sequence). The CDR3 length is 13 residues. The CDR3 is CAWSVGYNSPLHF. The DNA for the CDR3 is TGTGCCTGGAGTGTCGGATATAATTCACCCCTCCACTTT.

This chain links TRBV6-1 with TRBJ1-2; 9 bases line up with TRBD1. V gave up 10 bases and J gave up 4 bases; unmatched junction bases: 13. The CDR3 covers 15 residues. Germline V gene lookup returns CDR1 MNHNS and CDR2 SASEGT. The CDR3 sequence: CATSLGQGTSYGYTF. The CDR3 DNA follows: TGTGCCACATCACTCGGACAGGGGACTAGCTATGGCTACACCTTC.

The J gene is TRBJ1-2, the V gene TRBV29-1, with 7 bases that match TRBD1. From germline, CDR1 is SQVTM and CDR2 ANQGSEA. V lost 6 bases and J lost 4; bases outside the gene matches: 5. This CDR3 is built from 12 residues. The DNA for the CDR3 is TGCAGCGTGGGACAGCCGAGCTATGGCTACACCTTC. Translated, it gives CSVGQPSYGYTF.

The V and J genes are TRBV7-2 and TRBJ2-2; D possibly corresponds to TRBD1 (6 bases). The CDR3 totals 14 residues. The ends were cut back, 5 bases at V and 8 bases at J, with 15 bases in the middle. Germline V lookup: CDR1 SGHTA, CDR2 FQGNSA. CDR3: CASSPNRVPGELFF. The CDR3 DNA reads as TGTGCCAGCAGCCCAAACAGGGTCCCAGGGGAGCTGTTTTTT.

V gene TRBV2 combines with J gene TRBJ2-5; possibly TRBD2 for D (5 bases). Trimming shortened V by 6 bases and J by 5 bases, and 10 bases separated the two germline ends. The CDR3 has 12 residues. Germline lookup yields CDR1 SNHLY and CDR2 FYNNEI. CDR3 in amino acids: CASSPRGETQYF. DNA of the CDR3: TGTGCCAGCAGCCCTAGAGGGGAGACCCAGTACTTC.